This T cell receptor (beta chain) was profiled in a study of blood T cell repertoires in COVID-19. Study background: Donors in the United States, Italy and Spain gave samples during acute or convalescent COVID-19. From T cells, B-cell-depleted T cells, or PBMCs came the material, which was cDNA or gDNA.

In the source study's methods: For nucleated cells, counts were estimated from reference gene primer amplification. The protocol was immunoSEQ multiplex PCR, while the TCRdb copy is restricted to in-frame clones and leaves out a portion. The V and J calls and clone size come from that table; D and trimming were worked out from the DNA. The sample has about 73,000 clones; 82% are singletons. The CDR3 is 15 amino acids. Germline V gene lookup returns CDR1 LNHDA and CDR2 SQIVND (reference sequence). With 9 bases clipped from V and 6 bases from J, the junction kept 12 bases outside the gene matches. This rearrangement joins TRBV19 to TRBJ1-5; 9 bases agree with TRBD1. This TCR derives from a woman in her fifties or sixties with acute or convalescent COVID-19. The sample was peripheral blood. CDR3 in amino acids: CASQPLGQGSQPQHF. CDR3 bases: TGTGCCAGCCAGCCCCTCGGACAGGGGAGTCAGCCCCAGCATTTT.